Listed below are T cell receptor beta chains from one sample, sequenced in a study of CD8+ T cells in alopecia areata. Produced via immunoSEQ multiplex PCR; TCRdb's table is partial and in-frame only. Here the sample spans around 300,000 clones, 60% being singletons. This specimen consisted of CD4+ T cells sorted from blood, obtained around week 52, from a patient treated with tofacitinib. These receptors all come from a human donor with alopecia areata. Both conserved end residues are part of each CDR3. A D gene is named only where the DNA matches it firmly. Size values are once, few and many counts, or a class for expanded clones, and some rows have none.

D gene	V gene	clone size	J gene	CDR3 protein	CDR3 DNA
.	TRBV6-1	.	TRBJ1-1	CASSPGVDTEAFF	TGTGCCAGCAGTCCCGGAGTGGACACTGAAGCTTTCTTT
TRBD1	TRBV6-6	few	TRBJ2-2	CASSPGQYTGELFF	TGTGCCAGCAGTCCGGGACAGTACACCGGGGAGCTGTTTTTT
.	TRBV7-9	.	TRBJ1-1	CASSPEGGGTEAFF	TGTGCCAGCAGCCCAGAGGGGGGAGGTACTGAAGCTTTCTTT
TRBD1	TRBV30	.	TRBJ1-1	CAWSADRGFAFF	TGTGCCTGGAGTGCTGACAGGGGGTTCGCTTTCTTT
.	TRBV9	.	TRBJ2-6	CASSVEEKAAGANVLTF	TGTGCCAGCAGCGTAGAAGAGAAAGCCGCCGGGGCCAACGTCCTGACTTTC
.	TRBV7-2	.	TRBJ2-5	CASSLRVAQYF	TGTGCCAGCAGCTTAAGGGTCGCCCAGTACTTC
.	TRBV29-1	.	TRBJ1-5	CSVEVSGNQPQHF	TGCAGCGTTGAAGTGTCAGGTAATCAGCCCCAGCATTTT
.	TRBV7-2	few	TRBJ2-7	CASSLGVGGGGSEQYF	TGTGCCAGCAGCTTAGGGGTAGGCGGCGGAGGTAGCGAGCAGTACTTC
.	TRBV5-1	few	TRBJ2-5	CASRTQAADQETQYF	TGCGCCAGTCGAACCCAGGCGGCAGACCAAGAGACCCAGTACTTC
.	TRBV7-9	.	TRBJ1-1	CASSTQGYTEAFF	TGTGCCAGCAGCACTCAGGGGTACACTGAAGCTTTCTTT
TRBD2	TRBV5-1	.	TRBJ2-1	CASSPGTSGAGEQFF	TGCGCCAGCAGCCCCGGGACTAGCGGGGCAGGTGAGCAGTTCTTC
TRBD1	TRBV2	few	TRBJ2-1	CASSRQGQVAQFF	TGTGCCAGCAGCAGACAGGGTCAAGTCGCGCAGTTCTTC
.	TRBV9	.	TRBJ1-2	CASSVAEVNGYTF	TGTGCCAGCAGCGTAGCTGAGGTGAATGGCTACACCTTC
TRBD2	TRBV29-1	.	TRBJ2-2	CSVAGTSDNTGELFF	TGCAGCGTTGCCGGGACTAGCGATAACACCGGGGAGCTGTTTTTT
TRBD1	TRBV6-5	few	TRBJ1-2	CASITGTAYGYTF	TGTGCCAGCATCACCGGGACAGCCTATGGCTACACCTTC
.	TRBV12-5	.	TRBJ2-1	CASTKGPPQFF	TGTGCTAGTACCAAAGGCCCGCCCCAGTTCTTC
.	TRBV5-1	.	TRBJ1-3	CASSLDRTGNTIYF	TGCGCCAGCAGCTTGGACAGGACTGGAAACACCATATATTTT
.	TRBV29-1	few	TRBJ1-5	CSAIRRTDYSNQPQHF	TGCAGCGCCATTAGGCGGACGGATTATAGCAATCAGCCCCAGCATTTT
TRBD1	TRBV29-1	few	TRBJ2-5	CSVESRGPRETQYF	TGCAGCGTTGAGTCCAGGGGGCCCCGTGAGACCCAGTACTTC
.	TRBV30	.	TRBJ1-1	CASDAKGGTEAFF	TGTGCCTCTGACGCGAAGGGAGGCACTGAAGCTTTCTTT
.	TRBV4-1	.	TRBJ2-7	CASSQNRYEQYF	TGCGCCAGCAGCCAAAACAGGTACGAGCAGTACTTC
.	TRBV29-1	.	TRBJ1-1	CSVEGARGATEAFF	TGCAGCGTTGAGGGGGCCAGGGGTGCCACTGAAGCTTTCTTT
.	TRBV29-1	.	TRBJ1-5	CSVGVRGGNQPQHF	TGCAGCGTGGGGGTCAGGGGTGGTAATCAGCCCCAGCATTTT
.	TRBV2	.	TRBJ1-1	CASGGSLNTEAFF	TGTGCCAGCGGGGGTTCCTTGAACACTGAAGCTTTCTTT
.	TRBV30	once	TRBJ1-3	CAWDNPGDTIYF	TGTGCCTGGGACAACCCGGGGGACACCATATATTTT
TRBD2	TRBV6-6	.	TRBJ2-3	CASRPPGLAEYF	TGTGCCAGCAGACCTCCGGGACTAGCAGAGTATTTT
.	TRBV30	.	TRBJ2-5	CAWSLQETQYF	TGTGCCTGGAGTCTTCAAGAGACCCAGTACTTC
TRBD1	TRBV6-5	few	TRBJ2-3	CASSYTDRADTQYF	TGTGCCAGCAGTTACACGGACAGGGCAGATACGCAGTATTTT
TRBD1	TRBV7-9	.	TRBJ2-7	CASSFAGQGVDQYF	TGTGCCAGCAGCTTCGCCGGACAGGGGGTGGATCAGTACTTC
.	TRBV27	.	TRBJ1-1	CASSLLMNTEAFF	TGTGCCAGCAGTTTACTAATGAACACTGAAGCTTTCTTT
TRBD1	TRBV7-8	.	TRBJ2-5	CASSLGQGAEETQYF	TGTGCCAGCAGCCTAGGACAGGGGGCTGAAGAGACCCAGTACTTC
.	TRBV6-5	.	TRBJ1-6	CASGALSPLHF	TGTGCCAGCGGGGCGCTTTCACCCCTCCACTTT
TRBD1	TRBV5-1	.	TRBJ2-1	CASSPGQGIYNEQFF	TGCGCCAGCAGCCCCGGACAGGGGATATACAATGAGCAGTTCTTC
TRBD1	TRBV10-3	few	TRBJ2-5	CAISDPGQGIRETQYF	TGTGCCATCAGTGACCCGGGACAGGGGATTCGGGAGACCCAGTACTTC
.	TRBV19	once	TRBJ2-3	CASRRDRSTDTQYF	TGTGCCAGTAGGAGGGATCGGAGCACAGATACGCAGTATTTT
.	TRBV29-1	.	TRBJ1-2	CSFGTPGGTLGYTF	TGCAGCTTCGGGACCCCCGGGGGTACTCTCGGCTACACCTTC
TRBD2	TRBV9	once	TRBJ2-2	CASSVASGGTGELFF	TGTGCCAGCAGCGTAGCTAGCGGGGGGACCGGGGAGCTGTTTTTT
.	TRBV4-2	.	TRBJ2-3	CASSQVLATDTQYF	TGTGCCAGCAGCCAAGTTTTGGCGACAGATACGCAGTATTTT
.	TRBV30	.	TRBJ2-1	CAWSGVYNEQFF	TGTGCCTGGTCGGGGGTTTACAATGAGCAGTTCTTC
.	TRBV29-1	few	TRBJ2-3	CSGRQGPDTQYF	TGCAGCGGGCGGCAGGGACCAGATACGCAGTATTTT
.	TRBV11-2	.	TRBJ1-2	CASSLGHDRNYGYTF	TGTGCCAGCAGCTTAGGTCACGACCGTAACTATGGCTACACCTTC
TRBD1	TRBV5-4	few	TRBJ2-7	CASSLRQGVDEQYF	TGTGCCAGCAGCTTGCGACAGGGTGTCGACGAGCAGTACTTC
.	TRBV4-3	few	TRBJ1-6	CASSQGGASSPLHF	TGCGCCAGCAGCCAAGGGGGGGCAAGTTCACCCCTCCACTTT
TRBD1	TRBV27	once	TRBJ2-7	CASSLTGGPRPHF	TGTGCCAGCAGTCTGACAGGGGGCCCGAGACCGCACTTC
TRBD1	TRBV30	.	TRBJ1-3	CASDRGYGNTIYF	TGTGCCAGCGACAGGGGATATGGAAACACCATATATTTT
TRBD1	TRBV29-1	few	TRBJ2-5	CSVGQGVRETQYF	TGCAGCGTGGGACAGGGCGTGAGGGAGACCCAGTACTTC
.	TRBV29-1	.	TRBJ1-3	CSVEVQKTGNTIYF	TGCAGCGTCGAGGTACAGAAAACTGGAAACACCATATATTTT
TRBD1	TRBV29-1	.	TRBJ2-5	CSVTGGGETQYF	TGCAGCGTTACAGGGGGCGGGGAGACCCAGTACTTC
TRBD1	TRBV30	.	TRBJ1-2	CAWSSGYRDSNKNYGYTF	TGTGCCTGGAGTTCGGGGTACCGGGACAGCAATAAAAACTATGGCTACACCTTC
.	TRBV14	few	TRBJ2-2	CASSYHGNFNTGELFF	TGTGCCAGCAGCTATCACGGAAACTTTAACACCGGGGAGCTGTTTTTT
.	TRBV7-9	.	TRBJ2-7	CASSFGRGTYEQYF	TGTGCCAGCAGCTTCGGCAGGGGCACCTACGAGCAGTACTTC
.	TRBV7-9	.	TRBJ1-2	CASSSAGDTYGYTF	TGTGCCAGCAGCTCCGCAGGGGACACATATGGCTACACCTTC
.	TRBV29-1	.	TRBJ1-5	CSVSDGDQPQHF	TGCAGCGTTTCGGACGGAGATCAGCCCCAGCATTTT